The 13 T cell receptor beta chains reported below all come from one sample, sequenced in a study of blood T cell repertoires in COVID-19. Libraries were prepared by immunoSEQ multiplex PCR; TCRdb keeps only in-frame clonotypes and omits some of them. The data contain more than 200,000 clones, about 80% of them singletons. Specimen: peripheral blood. These receptors all stem from a man older than 75 with acute or convalescent COVID-19.

V and J are TRBV15 and TRBJ1-1, with no clear D. The CDR3 contains 13 residues. The germline V gene has CDR1 LNHNV and CDR2 YYDKDF (reference sequence). The V and J ends lost 9 bases and 6 bases respectively, with 17 bases between them. The CDR3 DNA is TGTGCCACTTCTCCGGAAGTACTATCTGAAGCTTTCTTT. It is translated as CATSPEVLSEAFF. The full variable domain, in which reference TRBV15 and TRBJ1-1 provide the parts outside the CDR3, is DAMVIQNPRYQVTQFGKPVTLSCSQTLNHNVMYWYQQKSSQAPKLLFHYYDKDFNNEADTPDNFQSRRPNTSFCFLDIRSPGLGDTAMYLCATSPEVLSEAFFGQGTRLTVV.

The J gene is TRBJ2-1, the V gene TRBV10-3; D possibly corresponds to TRBD2 (5 bases). V shed 3 bases and J shed 0 bases, with 6 bases lying between them. Germline loops: CDR1 ENHRY, CDR2 SYGVKD. The CDR3 sequence is 14 residues long. The CDR3 loop is CAISEEGSYNEQFF. The CDR3 bases are TGTGCCATCAGTGAAGAGGGCTCCTACAATGAGCAGTTCTTC.

The V call is TRBV19, the J call TRBJ2-3; tentatively, D is TRBD1 (6 bases). Deletions cut 6 bases from V and 2 bases from J, with 12 bases between. CDR1 is LNHDA, CDR2 SQIVND, per germline (reference sequence). This CDR3 contains 14 residues. The CDR3 bases are TGTGCCAGTAGGCGGGCAGGGGCCACAGATACGCAGTATTTT. Amino acid sequence: CASRRAGATDTQYF.

This chain uses TRBV28 with TRBJ2-1; D might be TRBD2 (6 bases). The CDR3 is 12 amino acids. Germline CDR1 reads MDHEN; CDR2 reads SYDVKM. With 7 bases removed from V and 6 bases from J, the gap between germline ends came to 10 bases. DNA of the CDR3: TGTGCCAGCACCGTGGGAGGCAATGAGCAGTTCTTC. This gives the protein CASTVGGNEQFF.

In this sample, this clone turned up a few times. J is TRBJ1-2 and V is TRBV19, with TRBD1 matching 9 bases. Germline assignment: CDR1 LNHDA and CDR2 SQIVND (reference sequence). V was pared by 3 bases and J by 8 bases, with 7 bases of the junction left unmatched. This CDR3 contains 14 residues. The CDR3 here is CASSIFGTGRGYTF. The DNA for the CDR3 is TGTGCCAGTAGTATCTTCGGGACAGGGCGAGGCTACACCTTC.

With regard to this clone: This sample also contains other DNA sequences that code for the same CDR3. This chain joins TRBV7-9 and TRBJ2-7; 7 nucleotides match TRBD2. Germline lookup yields CDR1 SEHNR and CDR2 FQNEAQ (reference sequence). Trimming took 3 bases from V and 6 from J; bases not matched to a gene: 17. CDR3 length: 17 residues. CDR3 sequence reads: CASSFPSGGRAPPEQYF. Here the CDR3 DNA reads TGTGCCAGCAGCTTTCCCTCGGGCGGGAGAGCGCCCCCCGAGCAGTACTTC.

The chain uses TRBV9 and TRBJ2-5; D uncertain. Looked up from germline, CDR1 is SGDLS and CDR2 is YYNGEE. The CDR3 has 13 amino acids. Trimming removed 3 bases at V and 1 base at J, with 7 bases between. In nucleotides, the CDR3 is TGTGCCAGCAGCGCCTCCCCCCAAGAGACCCAGTACTTC. Translation: CASSASPQETQYF. Full variable domain (rest looked up from reference TRBV9 and TRBJ2-5): DSGVTQTPKHLITATGQRVTLRCSPRSGDLSVYWYQQSLDQGLQFLIQYYNGEERAKGNILERFSAQQFPDLHSELNLSSLELGDSALYFCASSASPQETQYFGPGTRLLVL.

This rearrangement joins TRBV18 to TRBJ1-3, with 7 bases that match TRBD1. There are 15 residues in the CDR3. Germline V CDR1 and CDR2: KGHSH, LQKENI. Losses at the gene ends were 2 bases for V and 2 bases for J; bases not matched to a gene: 3. The CDR3 is CASSPTTGTGNTIYF. The CDR3 DNA is TGTGCCAGCTCACCAACGACAGGGACTGGAAACACCATATATTTT.

About this clone: Mismatch with germline at one junction end may stem from a read error. The chain joins TRBV12-3 or TRBV12-4 to TRBJ1-3; no reliable D call. This CDR3 has 13 residues. CDR3 sequence reads: CASSSGAGNTIYF. CDR3 coding DNA: TGTGCCAGCAGTTCAGGTGCTGGGAACACCATATATTTT.

This rearrangement joins TRBV6-5 to TRBJ2-7; 9 nucleotides line up with TRBD1. The CDR3 contains 13 residues. The V gene end was trimmed by 6 bases and the J gene end by 0 bases; junction bases not matched to a gene: 0. The V gene's germline CDR1 is MNHEY and CDR2 SVGAGI. The CDR3 sequence is CASRDRGSYEQYF. In nucleotides, the CDR3 is TGTGCCAGCAGGGACAGGGGCTCCTACGAGCAGTACTTC.

The gene calls are TRBV3-1 (or the pseudogene TRBV3-2) and TRBJ1-2, with D tentatively TRBD1 (5 bases). V shed 2 bases and J shed 2 bases, with 15 bases lying between them. The CDR3 sequence is 16 residues long. CDR1 and CDR2 from the germline V gene are LGHDT and YNNKEL (reference sequence). CDR3 coding DNA: TGTGCCAGCAGCCAATTCGGCAGACAGTCCAACTATGGCTACACCTTC. Translation gives CASSQFGRQSNYGYTF.

The V call is TRBV5-4, the J call TRBJ2-5; TRBD2 matches at 13 bases. The J segment lost 5 bases and the V segment lost 4 bases, leaving 8 bases of the junction unmatched. Per germline, CDR1 SGHNT and CDR2 YYREEE (reference sequence). The CDR3 has 16 residues. The CDR3 DNA reads as TGTGCCAGCAGCGCGGGACTAGCGGGAATACGGGAGACCCAGTACTTC. Residues: CASSAGLAGIRETQYF.

A few counts support this clone. The chain links TRBV7-8 to TRBJ1-6; D perhaps matches TRBD1 (6 bases). CDR1 is SGHVS, CDR2 FQNEAQ, per germline. The CDR3 is made up of 15 amino acids. Trimming left V 5 bases short and J 5 bases short, with 13 bases between. CDR3 sequence reads: CASSTGRANNSPLHF. CDR3 nucleotides: TGTGCCAGCAGCACAGGGCGGGCTAATAATTCACCCCTCCACTTT.